This entry concerns a single T cell receptor (beta chain). The authors' processing: It was from reference gene primer amplification that nucleated cell counts were estimated. Using immunoSEQ multiplex PCR, the repertoire was profiled, and TCRdb retains in-frame clones only, with some absent. For V, J and clone size, that table is used; D and trimming come from the DNA. The repertoire holds some 78,000 clones, with approximately 90% as singletons. The sample comes from a study of blood T cell repertoires in COVID-19. Looking at the study overall: Acute-phase and convalescent COVID-19 samples originated in the United States, Italy and Spain. Sources were T cells, B-cell-depleted T cells, or PBMCs; the material itself was cDNA or gDNA.

Germline CDR1 LNHNV, CDR2 YYDKDF (reference sequence). The CDR3 extends over 14 amino acids. Trimming left V 5 bases short and J 2 bases short, with 10 bases between. Sequenced material: peripheral blood. The chain employs TRBV15 and TRBJ1-3, with D tentatively TRBD1 (6 bases). This TCR derives from a man between 65 and 79 years old with active or convalescent COVID-19. CDR3 coding DNA: TGTGCCACCAGCCCAGGGGCCGCTGGAAACACCATATATTTT. Residues: CATSPGAAGNTIYF.